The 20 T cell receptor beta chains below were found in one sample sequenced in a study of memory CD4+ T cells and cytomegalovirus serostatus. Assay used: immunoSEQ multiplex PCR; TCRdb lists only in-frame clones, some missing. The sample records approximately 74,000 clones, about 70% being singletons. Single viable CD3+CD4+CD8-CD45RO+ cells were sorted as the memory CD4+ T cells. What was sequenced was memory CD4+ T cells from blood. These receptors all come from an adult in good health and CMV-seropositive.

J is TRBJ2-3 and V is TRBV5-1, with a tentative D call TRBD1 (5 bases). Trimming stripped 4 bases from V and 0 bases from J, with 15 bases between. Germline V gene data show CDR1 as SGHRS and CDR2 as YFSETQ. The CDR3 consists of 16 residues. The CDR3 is CASSEGHFPSTDTQYF. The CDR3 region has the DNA TGCGCCAGCAGCGAAGGACATTTTCCTAGCACAGATACGCAGTATTTT.

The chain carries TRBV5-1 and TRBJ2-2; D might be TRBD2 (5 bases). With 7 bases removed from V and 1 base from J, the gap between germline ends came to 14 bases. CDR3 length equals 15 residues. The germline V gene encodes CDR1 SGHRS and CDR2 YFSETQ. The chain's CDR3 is CASGGGGMNTGELFF. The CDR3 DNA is TGCGCCAGCGGAGGAGGTGGGATGAACACCGGGGAGCTGTTTTTT.

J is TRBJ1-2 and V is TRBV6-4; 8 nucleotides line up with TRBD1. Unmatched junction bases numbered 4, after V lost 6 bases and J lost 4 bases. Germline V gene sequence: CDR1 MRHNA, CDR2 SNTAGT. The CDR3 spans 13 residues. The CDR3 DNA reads TGTGCCAGCAGGACAGGGGAGGGCTATGGCTACACCTTC. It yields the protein CASRTGEGYGYTF.

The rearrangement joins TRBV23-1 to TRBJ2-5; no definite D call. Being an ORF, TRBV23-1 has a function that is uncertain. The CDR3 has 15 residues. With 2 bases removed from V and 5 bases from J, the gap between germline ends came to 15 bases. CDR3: CASSQNGLPGETQYF. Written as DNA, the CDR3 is TGCGCCAGCAGTCAAAATGGGTTACCTGGGGAGACCCAGTACTTC.

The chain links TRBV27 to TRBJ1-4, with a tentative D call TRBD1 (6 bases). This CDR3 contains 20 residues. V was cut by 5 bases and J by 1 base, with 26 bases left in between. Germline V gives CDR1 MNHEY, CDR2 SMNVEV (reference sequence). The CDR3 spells CASSPSWARDRMQTNEKLFF. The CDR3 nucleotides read TGTGCCAGCAGTCCAAGTTGGGCCCGTGACAGGATGCAAACTAATGAAAAACTGTTTTTT. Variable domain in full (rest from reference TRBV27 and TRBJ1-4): EAQVTQNPRYLITVTGKKLTVTCSQNMNHEYMSWYRQDPGLGLRQIYYSMNVEVTDKGDVPEGYKVSRKEKRNFPLILESPSPNQTSLYFCASSPSWARDRMQTNEKLFFGSGTQLSVL.

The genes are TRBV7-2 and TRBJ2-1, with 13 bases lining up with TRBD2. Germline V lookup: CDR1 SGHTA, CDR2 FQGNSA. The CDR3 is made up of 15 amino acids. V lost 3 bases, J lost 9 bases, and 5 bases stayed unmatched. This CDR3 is CASSLTSGGRGEQFF. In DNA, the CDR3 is TGTGCCAGCAGCTTGACTAGCGGGGGGCGCGGTGAGCAGTTCTTC. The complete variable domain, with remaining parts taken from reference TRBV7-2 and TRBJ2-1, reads GAGVSQSPSNKVTEKGKDVELRCDPISGHTALYWYRQSLGQGLEFLIYFQGNSAPDKSGLPSDRFSAERTGGSVSTLTIQRTQQEDSAVYLCASSLTSGGRGEQFFGPGTRLTVL.

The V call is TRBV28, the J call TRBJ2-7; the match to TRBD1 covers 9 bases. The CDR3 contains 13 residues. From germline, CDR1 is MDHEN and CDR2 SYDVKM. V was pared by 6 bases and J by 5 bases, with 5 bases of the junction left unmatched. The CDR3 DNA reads TGTGCCAGCAGGGGGACAGGGATGGACGAGCAGTACTTC. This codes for CASRGTGMDEQYF.

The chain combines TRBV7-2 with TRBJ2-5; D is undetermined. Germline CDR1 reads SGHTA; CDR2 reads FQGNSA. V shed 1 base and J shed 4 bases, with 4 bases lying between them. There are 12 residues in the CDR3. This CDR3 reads CASSLGRETQYF. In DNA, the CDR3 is TGTGCCAGCAGCTTAGGCCGAGAGACCCAGTACTTC.

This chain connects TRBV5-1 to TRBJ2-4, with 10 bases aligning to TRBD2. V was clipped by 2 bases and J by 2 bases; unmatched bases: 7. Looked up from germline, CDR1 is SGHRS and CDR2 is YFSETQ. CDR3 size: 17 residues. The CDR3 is CASSLEAGGPSKNIQYF. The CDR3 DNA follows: TGCGCCAGCAGCTTAGAAGCGGGAGGGCCCTCCAAAAACATTCAGTACTTC.

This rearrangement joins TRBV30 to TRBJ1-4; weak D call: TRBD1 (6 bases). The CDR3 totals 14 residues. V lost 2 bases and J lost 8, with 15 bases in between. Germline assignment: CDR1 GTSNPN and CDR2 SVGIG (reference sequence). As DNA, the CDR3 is TGTGCCTGGAGTAATCAGGGGTCCGAGGAAAAACTGTTTTTT. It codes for CAWSNQGSEEKLFF.

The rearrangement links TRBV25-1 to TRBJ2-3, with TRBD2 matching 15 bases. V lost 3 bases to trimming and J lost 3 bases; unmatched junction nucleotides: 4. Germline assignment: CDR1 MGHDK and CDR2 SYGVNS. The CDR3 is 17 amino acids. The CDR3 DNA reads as TGTGCCAGCAGTGACCCGGGACTAGCGGGAGGTACAGATACGCAGTATTTT. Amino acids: CASSDPGLAGGTDTQYF.

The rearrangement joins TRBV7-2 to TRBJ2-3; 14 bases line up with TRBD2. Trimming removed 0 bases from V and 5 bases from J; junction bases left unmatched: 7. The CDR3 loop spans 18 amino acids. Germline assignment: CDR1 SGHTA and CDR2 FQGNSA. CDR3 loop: CASSLAPTSGGAVDTQYF. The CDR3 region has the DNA TGTGCCAGCAGCTTAGCCCCGACTAGCGGGGGGGCCGTAGATACGCAGTATTTT.

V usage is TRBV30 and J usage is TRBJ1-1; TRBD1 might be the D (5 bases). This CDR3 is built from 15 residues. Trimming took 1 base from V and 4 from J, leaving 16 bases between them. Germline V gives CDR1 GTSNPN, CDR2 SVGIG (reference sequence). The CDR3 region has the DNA TGTGCCTGGAGTGCCCTCCACCGGGGGGGCACTGAAGCTTTCTTT. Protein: CAWSALHRGGTEAFF.

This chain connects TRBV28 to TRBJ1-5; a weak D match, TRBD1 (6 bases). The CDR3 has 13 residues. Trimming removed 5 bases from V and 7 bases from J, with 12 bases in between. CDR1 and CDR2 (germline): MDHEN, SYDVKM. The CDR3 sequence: CASSQQGRQPQHF. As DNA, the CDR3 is TGTGCCAGCAGTCAACAGGGACGGCAGCCCCAGCATTTT.

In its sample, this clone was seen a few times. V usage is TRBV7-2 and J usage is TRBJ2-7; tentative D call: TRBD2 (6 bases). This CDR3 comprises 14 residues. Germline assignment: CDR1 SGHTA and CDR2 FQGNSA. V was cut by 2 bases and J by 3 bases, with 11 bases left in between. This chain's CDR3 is CASSLLAIHYEQYF. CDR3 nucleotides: TGTGCCAGCAGCTTACTAGCGATTCACTACGAGCAGTACTTC. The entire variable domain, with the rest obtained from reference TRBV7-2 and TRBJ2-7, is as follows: GAGVSQSPSNKVTEKGKDVELRCDPISGHTALYWYRQSLGQGLEFLIYFQGNSAPDKSGLPSDRFSAERTGGSVSTLTIQRTQQEDSAVYLCASSLLAIHYEQYFGPGTRLTVT.

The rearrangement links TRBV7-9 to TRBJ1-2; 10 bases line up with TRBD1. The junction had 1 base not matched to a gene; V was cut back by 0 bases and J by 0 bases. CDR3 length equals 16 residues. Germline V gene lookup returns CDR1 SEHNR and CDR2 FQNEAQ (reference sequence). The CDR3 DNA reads TGTGCCAGCAGCTTAGCCGGGACAGGGGCTAACTATGGCTACACCTTC. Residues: CASSLAGTGANYGYTF. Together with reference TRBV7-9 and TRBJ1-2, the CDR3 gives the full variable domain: DTGVSQNPRHKITKRGQNVTFRCDPISEHNRLYWYRQTLGQGPEFLTYFQNEAQLEKSRLLSDRFSAERPKGSFSTLEIQRTEQGDSAMYLCASSLAGTGANYGYTFGSGTRLTVV.

CDR3 sequence: CASSLRQGDEKLFF. The DNA of the CDR3 is TGTGCCAGCAGCTTACGACAGGGGGATGAAAAACTGTTTTTT. The chain joins TRBV11-2 to TRBJ1-4; 9 nucleotides align to TRBD1. The ends lost 2 bases at V and 6 bases at J; junction bases unmatched: 1. This CDR3 comprises 14 residues. The germline V gene encodes CDR1 SGHAT and CDR2 FQNNGV. The whole variable domain, filled in from reference TRBV11-2 and TRBJ1-4, reads EAGVAQSPRYKIIEKRQSVAFWCNPISGHATLYWYQQILGQGPKLLIQFQNNGVVDDSQLPKDRFSAERLKGVDSTLKIQPAKLEDSAVYLCASSLRQGDEKLFFGSGTQLSVL.

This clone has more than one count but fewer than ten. This CDR3 is CSVTPGQGAPEAFF. The CDR3 nucleotides read TGCAGCGTTACCCCGGGACAGGGGGCTCCTGAAGCTTTCTTT. The chain has TRBV29-1 and TRBJ1-1, with 12 bases matching TRBD1. CDR1 is SQVTM, CDR2 ANQGSEA, per germline. The CDR3 is made up of 14 amino acids. V lost 5 bases to trimming and J lost 6 bases; unmatched junction nucleotides: 7.

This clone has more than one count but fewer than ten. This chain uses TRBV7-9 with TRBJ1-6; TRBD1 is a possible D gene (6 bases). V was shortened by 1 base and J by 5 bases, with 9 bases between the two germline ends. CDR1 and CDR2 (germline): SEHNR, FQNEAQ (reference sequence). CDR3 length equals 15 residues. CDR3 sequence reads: CASSLEGVNNSPLHF. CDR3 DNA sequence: TGTGCCAGCAGCTTAGAGGGGGTGAATAATTCACCCCTCCACTTT.

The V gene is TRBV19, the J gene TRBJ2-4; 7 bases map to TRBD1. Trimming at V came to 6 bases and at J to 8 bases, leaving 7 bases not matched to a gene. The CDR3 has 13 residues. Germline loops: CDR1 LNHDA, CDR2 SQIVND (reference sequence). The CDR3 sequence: CASSRDRVDIQYF. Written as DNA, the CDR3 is TGTGCCAGTAGCCGGGACAGAGTCGACATTCAGTACTTC.